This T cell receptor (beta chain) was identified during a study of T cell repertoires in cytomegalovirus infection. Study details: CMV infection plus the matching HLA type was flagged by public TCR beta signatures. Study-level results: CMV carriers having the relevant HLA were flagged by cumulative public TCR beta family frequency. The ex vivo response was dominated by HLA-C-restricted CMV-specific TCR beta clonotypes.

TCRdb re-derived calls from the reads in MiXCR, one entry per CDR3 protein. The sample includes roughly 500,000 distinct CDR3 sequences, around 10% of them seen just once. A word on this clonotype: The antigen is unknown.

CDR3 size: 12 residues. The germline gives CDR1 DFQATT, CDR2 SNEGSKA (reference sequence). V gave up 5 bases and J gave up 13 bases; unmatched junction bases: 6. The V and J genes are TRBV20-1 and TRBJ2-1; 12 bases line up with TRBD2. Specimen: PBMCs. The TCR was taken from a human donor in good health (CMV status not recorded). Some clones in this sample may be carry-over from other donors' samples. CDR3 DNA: TGCAGTGCTCGTACACTAGCGGGGGGCCAGTTCTTC. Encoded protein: CSARTLAGGQFF.